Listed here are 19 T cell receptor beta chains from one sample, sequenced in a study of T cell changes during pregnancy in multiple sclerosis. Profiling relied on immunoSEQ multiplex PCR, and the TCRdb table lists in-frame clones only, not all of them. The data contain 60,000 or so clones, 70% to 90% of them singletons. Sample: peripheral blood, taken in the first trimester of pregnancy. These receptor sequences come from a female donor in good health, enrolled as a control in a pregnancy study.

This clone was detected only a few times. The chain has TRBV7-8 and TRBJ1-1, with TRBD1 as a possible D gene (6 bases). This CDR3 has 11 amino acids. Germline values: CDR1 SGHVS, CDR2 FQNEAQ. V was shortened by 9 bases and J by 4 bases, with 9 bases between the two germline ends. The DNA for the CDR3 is TGTGCCAGTTTAGGGGGCACTGAAGCTTTCTTT. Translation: CASLGGTEAFF.

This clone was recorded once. This CDR3 is CASSYSSLAWQFF. The CDR3 DNA reads TGTGCCAGCAGTTACTCATCCCTAGCGTGGCAGTTCTTC. V usage is TRBV6-5 and J usage is TRBJ2-1, with D perhaps matching TRBD2 (6 bases). From germline, CDR1 is MNHEY and CDR2 SVGAGI. The CDR3 is made up of 13 amino acids. With 0 bases removed from V and 12 bases from J, the gap between germline ends came to 12 bases.

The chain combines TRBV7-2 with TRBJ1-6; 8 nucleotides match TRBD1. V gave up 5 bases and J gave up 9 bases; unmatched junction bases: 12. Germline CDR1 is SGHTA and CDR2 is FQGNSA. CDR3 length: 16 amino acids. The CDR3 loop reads CASSPDRDRTVSPLHF. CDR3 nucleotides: TGTGCCAGCAGCCCCGACCGGGACAGGACCGTTTCACCCCTCCACTTT. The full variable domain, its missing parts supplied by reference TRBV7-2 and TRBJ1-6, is GAGVSQSPSNKVTEKGKDVELRCDPISGHTALYWYRQSLGQGLEFLIYFQGNSAPDKSGLPSDRFSAERTGGSVSTLTIQRTQQEDSAVYLCASSPDRDRTVSPLHFGNGTRLTVT.

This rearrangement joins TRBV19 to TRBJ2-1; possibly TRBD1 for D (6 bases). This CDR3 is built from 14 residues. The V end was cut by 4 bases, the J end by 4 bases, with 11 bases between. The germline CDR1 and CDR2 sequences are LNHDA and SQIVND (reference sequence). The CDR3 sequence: CASSTRDTYNEQFF. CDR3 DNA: TGTGCCAGTAGTACCCGGGACACTTACAATGAGCAGTTCTTC.

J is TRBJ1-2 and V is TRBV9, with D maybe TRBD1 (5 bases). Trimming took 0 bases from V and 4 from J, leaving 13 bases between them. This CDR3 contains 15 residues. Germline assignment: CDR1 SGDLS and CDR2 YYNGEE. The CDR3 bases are TGTGCCAGCAGCGTAGGTGGAATCGGGGGCTATGGCTACACCTTC. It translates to CASSVGGIGGYGYTF.

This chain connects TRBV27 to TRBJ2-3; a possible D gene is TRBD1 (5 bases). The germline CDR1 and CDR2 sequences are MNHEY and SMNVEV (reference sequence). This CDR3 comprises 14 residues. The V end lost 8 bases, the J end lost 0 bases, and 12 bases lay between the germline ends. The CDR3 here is CASHSTVSTDTQYF. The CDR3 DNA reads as TGTGCCAGCCACTCGACAGTGAGCACAGATACGCAGTATTTT.

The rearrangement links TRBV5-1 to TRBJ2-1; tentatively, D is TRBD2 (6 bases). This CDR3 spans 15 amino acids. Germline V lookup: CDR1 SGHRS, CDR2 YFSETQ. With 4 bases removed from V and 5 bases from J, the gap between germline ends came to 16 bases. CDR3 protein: CASSTDSGGHNEQFF. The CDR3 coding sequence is TGCGCCAGCAGCACTGACAGTGGAGGGCACAATGAGCAGTTCTTC.

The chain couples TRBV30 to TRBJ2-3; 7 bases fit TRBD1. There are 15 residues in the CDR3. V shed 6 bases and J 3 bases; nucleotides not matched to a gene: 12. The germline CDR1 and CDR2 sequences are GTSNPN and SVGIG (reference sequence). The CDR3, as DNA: TGTGCCTGTGGCTTGACACAGGGGCATACAGATACGCAGTATTTT. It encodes CACGLTQGHTDTQYF. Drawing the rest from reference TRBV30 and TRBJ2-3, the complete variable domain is SQTIHQWPATLVQPVGSPLSLECTVEGTSNPNLYWYRQAAGRGLQLLFYSVGIGQISSEVPQNLSASRPQDRQFILSSKKLLLSDSGFYLCACGLTQGHTDTQYFGPGTRLTVL.

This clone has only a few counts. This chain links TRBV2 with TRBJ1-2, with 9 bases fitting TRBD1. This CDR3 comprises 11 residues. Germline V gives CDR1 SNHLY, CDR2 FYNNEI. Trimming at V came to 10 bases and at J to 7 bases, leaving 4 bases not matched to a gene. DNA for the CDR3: TGTGCCAACCCGACAGGGGGTGGCTACACCTTC. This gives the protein CANPTGGGYTF. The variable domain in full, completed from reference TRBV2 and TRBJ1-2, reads EPEVTQTPSHQVTQMGQEVILRCVPISNHLYFYWYRQILGQKVEFLVSFYNNEISEKSEIFDDQFSVERPDGSNFTLKIRSTKLEDSAMYFCANPTGGGYTFGSGTRLTVV.

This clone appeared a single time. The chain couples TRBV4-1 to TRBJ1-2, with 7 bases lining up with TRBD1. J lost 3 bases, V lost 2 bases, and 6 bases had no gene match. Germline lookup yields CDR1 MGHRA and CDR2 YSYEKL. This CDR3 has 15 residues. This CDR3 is CASSQPTGADYGYTF. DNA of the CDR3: TGCGCCAGCAGCCAACCTACAGGGGCTGACTATGGCTACACCTTC.

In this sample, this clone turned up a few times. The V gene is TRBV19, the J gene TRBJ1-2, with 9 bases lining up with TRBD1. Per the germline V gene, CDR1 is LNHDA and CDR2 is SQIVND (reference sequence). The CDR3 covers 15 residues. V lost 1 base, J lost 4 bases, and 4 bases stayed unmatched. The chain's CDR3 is CASSIVGTGFYGYTF. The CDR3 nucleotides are TGTGCCAGTAGTATAGTCGGGACAGGGTTCTATGGCTACACCTTC.

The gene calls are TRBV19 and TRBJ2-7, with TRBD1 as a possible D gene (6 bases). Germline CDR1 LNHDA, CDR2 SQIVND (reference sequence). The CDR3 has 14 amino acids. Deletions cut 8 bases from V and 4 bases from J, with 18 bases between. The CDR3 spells CASSNRVNSYEQYF. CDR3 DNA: TGTGCCAGTTCCAACAGGGTTAACTCGTACGAGCAGTACTTC. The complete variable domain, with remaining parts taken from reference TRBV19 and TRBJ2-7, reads DGGITQSPKYLFRKEGQNVTLSCEQNLNHDAMYWYRQDPGQGLRLIYYSQIVNDFQKGDIAEGYSVSREKKESFPLTVTSAQKNPTAFYLCASSNRVNSYEQYFGPGTRLTVT.

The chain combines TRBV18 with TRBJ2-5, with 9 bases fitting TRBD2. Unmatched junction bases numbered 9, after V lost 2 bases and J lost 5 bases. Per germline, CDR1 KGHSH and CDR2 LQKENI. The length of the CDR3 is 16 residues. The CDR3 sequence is CASSPGASGELETQYF. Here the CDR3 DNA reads TGTGCCAGCTCACCAGGGGCTAGCGGGGAACTGGAGACCCAGTACTTC.

The CDR3 sequence is CASRGNRGNEQFF. CDR3 in DNA: TGTGCCAGCAGGGGAAACAGGGGGAATGAGCAGTTCTTC. The chain links TRBV5-4 to TRBJ2-1; 8 bases line up with TRBD1. The CDR3 sequence is 13 residues long. The trim removed 5 bases at V and 7 bases at J, leaving 5 bases unmatched. Looked up from germline, CDR1 is SGHNT and CDR2 is YYREEE (reference sequence).

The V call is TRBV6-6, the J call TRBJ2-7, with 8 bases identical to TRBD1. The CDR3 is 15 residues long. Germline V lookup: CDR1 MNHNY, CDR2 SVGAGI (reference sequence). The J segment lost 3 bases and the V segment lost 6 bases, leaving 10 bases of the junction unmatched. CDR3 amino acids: CASRPHPGGVYEQYF. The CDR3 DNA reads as TGTGCCAGCAGACCACACCCAGGGGGCGTCTACGAGCAGTACTTC.

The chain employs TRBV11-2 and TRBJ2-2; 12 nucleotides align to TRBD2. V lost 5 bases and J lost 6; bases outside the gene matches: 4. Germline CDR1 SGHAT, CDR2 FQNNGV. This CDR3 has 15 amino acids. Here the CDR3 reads CASSPRTSGAGELFF. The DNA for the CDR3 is TGTGCCAGCAGCCCCCGGACTAGCGGGGCCGGGGAGCTGTTTTTT.

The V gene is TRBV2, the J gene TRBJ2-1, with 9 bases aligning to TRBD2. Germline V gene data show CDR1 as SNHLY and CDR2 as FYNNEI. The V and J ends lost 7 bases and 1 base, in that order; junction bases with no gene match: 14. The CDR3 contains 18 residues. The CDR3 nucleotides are TGTGCCAGCACCCACGCGGCTAGCGGGGTTACTTCCTACAATGAGCAGTTCTTC. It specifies CASTHAASGVTSYNEQFF.

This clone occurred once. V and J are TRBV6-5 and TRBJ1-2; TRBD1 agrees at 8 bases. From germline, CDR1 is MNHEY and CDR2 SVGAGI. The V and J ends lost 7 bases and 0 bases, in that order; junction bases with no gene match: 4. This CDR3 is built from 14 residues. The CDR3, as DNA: TGTGCCAGCACCACAGGGGGAACTAACTATGGCTACACCTTC. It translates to CASTTGGTNYGYTF.

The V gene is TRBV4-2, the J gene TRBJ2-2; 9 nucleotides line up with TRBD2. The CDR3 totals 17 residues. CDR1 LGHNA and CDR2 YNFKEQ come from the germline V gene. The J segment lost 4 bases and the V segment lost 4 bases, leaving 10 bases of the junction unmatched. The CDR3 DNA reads TGTGCCAGCAGCCTCACCGGCCTAGCGGGGAGCACCGGGGAGCTGTTTTTT. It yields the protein CASSLTGLAGSTGELFF.